Presented here are 26 T cell receptor beta chains from one specimen sequenced in a study of T-cell reconstitution after alpha-beta-depleted transplantation in children. The TCRbeta library was prepared with unique molecular identifiers. TCRdb analysed the PCR reads with MiXCR anew, one entry per CDR3 protein. The profile covers 640,000 or so distinct CDR3 sequences, with roughly 17% appearing a single time and 1.1% taken by the ten largest. The material sequenced was PBMCs from the stem cell graft donor, taken from the stem cell graft. Receptors were obtained from a human donor who donated a stem cell graft to a child with acute myeloid leukemia.

Only a few counts were recorded for this clonotype. The V call is TRBV25-1, the J call TRBJ2-5; no definite D call. Germline assignment: CDR1 MGHDK and CDR2 SYGVNS. The V end lost 2 bases, the J end lost 3 bases, and 10 bases lay between the germline ends. The CDR3 has 14 amino acids. The CDR3, as DNA: TGTGCCAGCAGTGAAGGTCGGCCGGAAGAGACCCAGTACTTC. It yields the protein CASSEGRPEETQYF.

This clonotype was observed a handful of times. This rearrangement joins TRBV12-3 or TRBV12-4 to TRBJ2-5, with 11 nucleotides matching TRBD2. The CDR3 totals 15 residues. Germline trimming cut 5 bases from V and 3 bases from J; bases unmatched to any gene: 5. CDR3: CASSQPTSGEETQYF. In DNA, the CDR3 is TGTGCCAGCAGTCAGCCGACTAGCGGGGAAGAGACCCAGTACTTC.

The rearrangement links TRBV20-1 to TRBJ2-5; D might be TRBD1 (5 bases). This CDR3 region has 12 residues. Deletions cut 6 bases from V and 5 bases from J, with 13 bases between. CDR1 DFQATT and CDR2 SNEGSKA come from the germline V gene (reference sequence). This CDR3 is CSALQSGETQYF. Written as DNA, the CDR3 is TGCAGTGCCCTACAGTCAGGGGAGACCCAGTACTTC.

This clonotype was seen many times. The V call is TRBV15, the J call TRBJ1-1; D not resolved. CDR3 length: 14 residues. CDR1 is LNHNV, CDR2 YYDKDF, per germline (reference sequence). V was cut by 2 bases and J by 8 bases, with 15 bases left in between. DNA for the CDR3: TGTGCCACCAGCAGACTCCGAGGTAGAACGGAAGCTTTCTTT. This encodes CATSRLRGRTEAFF.

In this sample, this clonotype turned up many times. The chain joins TRBV20-1 to TRBJ1-4; no reliable D call. The CDR3 length is 13 residues. From germline, CDR1 is DFQATT and CDR2 SNEGSKA (reference sequence). The V end lost 2 bases, the J end lost 8 bases, and 12 bases lay between the germline ends. The chain's CDR3 is CSARSDGREKLFF. As DNA, the CDR3 is TGCAGTGCTAGAAGCGACGGGAGGGAAAAACTGTTTTTT.

V gene TRBV6-1 combines with J gene TRBJ2-3; D unclear. Germline V CDR1 and CDR2: MNHNS, SASEGT. V gave up 1 base and J gave up 0 bases, with 8 bases separating them. This CDR3 contains 15 residues. The CDR3 here is CASSEDTSSTDTQYF. CDR3 sequence (DNA): TGTGCCAGCAGTGAAGACACCTCTAGCACAGATACGCAGTATTTT.

There are a few counts of this clonotype. The chain is built from TRBV5-1 and TRBJ1-2; D is uncertain. Germline CDR1 is SGHRS and CDR2 is YFSETQ. This CDR3 has 14 residues. V lost 0 bases and J lost 8, with 14 bases in between. CDR3 protein: CASSLEGKARGYTF. CDR3 in DNA: TGCGCCAGCAGCTTGGAAGGGAAGGCCAGGGGCTACACCTTC.

The table lists this clonotype with a few counts. V is TRBV29-1 and J is TRBJ2-5, with TRBD2 identical over 8 bases. J was trimmed by 1 base and V by 7 bases; bases with no gene match: 11. Germline V gives CDR1 SQVTM, CDR2 ANQGSEA. There are 15 residues in the CDR3. CDR3 DNA: TGCAGCGGCAAACGGGACGGGGGGGCCCAAGAGACCCAGTACTTC. This translates into CSGKRDGGAQETQYF.

This clonotype turned up a few times. The chain recombines TRBV12-3 or TRBV12-4 with TRBJ1-3; TRBD1 is a possible D gene (6 bases). Deletions cut 5 bases from V and 7 bases from J, with 18 bases between. This CDR3 has 15 amino acids. The CDR3 region is CASSVSGTLQNTIYF. CDR3 bases: TGTGCCAGCAGTGTATCCGGGACACTGCAGAACACCATATATTTT.

The rearrangement links TRBV7-6 to TRBJ1-6, with D possibly matching TRBD1 (5 bases). V was trimmed by 1 base and J by 6 bases, leaving 13 bases between them. CDR3 length: 16 amino acids. Germline assignment: CDR1 SGHVS and CDR2 FNYEAQ. CDR3 nucleotides: TGTGCCAGCAGCTTAGTGGAGACAGCCCCTAATTCACCCCTCCACTTT. Its translation is CASSLVETAPNSPLHF.

The V call is TRBV20-1, the J call TRBJ2-1; the D gene is possibly TRBD2 (7 bases). Trimming stripped 6 bases from V and 8 bases from J, with 23 bases between. The CDR3 extends over 15 amino acids. Germline CDR1 reads DFQATT; CDR2 reads SNEGSKA (reference sequence). The DNA for the CDR3 is TGCAGTGCCTCTAGGAGGGGGGGCTTCGCGGATGAGCAGTTCTTC. It yields the protein CSASRRGGFADEQFF.

In this sample, this clonotype turned up a few times. The J gene is TRBJ2-5, the V gene TRBV7-3; 7 nucleotides match TRBD2. The J segment lost 1 base and the V segment lost 3 bases, leaving 5 bases of the junction unmatched. The CDR3 consists of 15 residues. Per the germline V gene, CDR1 is SGHTA and CDR2 is FQGTGA. This CDR3 reads CASSLAGEIQETQYF. DNA for the CDR3: TGTGCCAGCAGCTTGGCGGGGGAGATCCAAGAGACCCAGTACTTC.

The V and J genes are TRBV7-3 and TRBJ2-2; possible D gene TRBD1, 6 bases. V lost 5 bases and J 6 bases, leaving 19 bases between the germline ends. Germline CDR1 is SGHTA and CDR2 is FQGTGA. The CDR3 length is 16 residues. Here the CDR3 reads CASSPWDMGVPGELFF. The CDR3 region has the DNA TGTGCCAGCAGCCCCTGGGACATGGGGGTCCCCGGGGAGCTGTTTTTT.

This clonotype was recorded at least ten times. This chain uses TRBV10-1 with TRBJ1-1, with D possibly being TRBD1 (5 bases). This CDR3 comprises 15 residues. Trimming left V 4 bases short and J 1 base short, with 13 bases between. From germline, CDR1 is WNHNN and CDR2 SYGVQD (reference sequence). The CDR3 DNA follows: TGCGCCAGCAGTGTCTCGTGGGGGGAGAACACTGAAGCTTTCTTT. Its protein product is CASSVSWGENTEAFF.

The V and J genes are TRBV25-1 and TRBJ2-3; D uncertain. The CDR3 has 12 amino acids. Trimming stripped 5 bases from V and 4 bases from J, with 7 bases between. The V gene's germline CDR1 is MGHDK and CDR2 SYGVNS. CDR3 DNA sequence: TGTGCCAGCAGTAGGAGCTCAGATACGCAGTATTTT. This codes for CASSRSSDTQYF. The whole variable domain, remainder taken from reference TRBV25-1 and TRBJ2-3, is EADIYQTPRYLVIGTGKKITLECSQTMGHDKMYWYQQDPGMELHLIHYSYGVNSTEKGDLSSESTVSRIRTEHFPLTLESARPSHTSQYLCASSRSSDTQYFGPGTRLTVL.

This clonotype was counted once. The chain has TRBV10-3 and TRBJ2-7, with a tentative D call TRBD1 (5 bases). The length of the CDR3 is 14 residues. Trimming left V 3 bases short and J 5 bases short, with 14 bases between. CDR1 and CDR2 (germline): ENHRY, SYGVKD. The CDR3 nucleotides read TGTGCCATCAGTGATTCACCGGACACAAACGAGCAGTACTTC. Residues: CAISDSPDTNEQYF.

This clonotype showed up many times. The chain carries TRBV20-1 and TRBJ1-5; TRBD1 agrees at 8 bases. J lost 7 bases, V lost 4 bases, and 9 bases had no gene match. Germline V gene sequence: CDR1 DFQATT, CDR2 SNEGSKA (reference sequence). The CDR3 has 14 residues. The CDR3 spells CSATDRGAGQPQHF. In nucleotides, the CDR3 is TGCAGTGCTACTGACAGGGGCGCAGGACAGCCCCAGCATTTT.

This clonotype was detected a few times. The genes are TRBV20-1 and TRBJ2-3; 11 bases line up with TRBD2. V was clipped by 4 bases and J by 3 bases; unmatched bases: 6. In germline, CDR1 is DFQATT, CDR2 SNEGSKA (reference sequence). The CDR3 loop spans 15 amino acids. The CDR3 coding sequence is TGCAGTGCTAAGAATCTAGCGGGGGGTACAGATACGCAGTATTTT. Residues: CSAKNLAGGTDTQYF.

The J gene is TRBJ2-6, the V gene TRBV25-1, with D perhaps matching TRBD1 or TRBD2 (5 bases each). Trimming left V 11 bases short and J 2 bases short, with 13 bases between. The germline V gene encodes CDR1 MGHDK and CDR2 SYGVNS. This CDR3 comprises 14 residues. CDR3 loop: CACEVGAGANVLTF. The CDR3 DNA sequence: TGTGCCTGTGAAGTGGGGGCTGGGGCCAACGTCCTGACTTTC. Using reference TRBV25-1 and TRBJ2-6 for the parts outside the CDR3, the full variable domain is EADIYQTPRYLVIGTGKKITLECSQTMGHDKMYWYQQDPGMELHLIHYSYGVNSTEKGDLSSESTVSRIRTEHFPLTLESARPSHTSQYLCACEVGAGANVLTFGAGSRLTVL.

The chain couples TRBV11-2 to TRBJ2-1; the match to TRBD2 covers 7 bases. V lost 3 bases and J lost 4; bases outside the gene matches: 6. This CDR3 has 15 residues. In germline, CDR1 is SGHAT, CDR2 FQNNGV. CDR3 nucleotides: TGTGCCAGCAGCTTCCGCGGAGCGGGGTACAATGAGCAGTTCTTC. Residues: CASSFRGAGYNEQFF.

CDR3 in DNA: TGTGCCAGCAGCCCGACAGGGATCAGCTATGGCTACACCTTC. Protein: CASSPTGISYGYTF. The genes are TRBV6-2 or TRBV6-3 and TRBJ1-2; 7 nucleotides align to TRBD1. V lost 6 bases to trimming and J lost 4 bases; unmatched junction nucleotides: 8. The length of the CDR3 is 14 residues. Germline V gene sequence: CDR1 MNHEY, CDR2 SVGEGT.

There are many counts of this clonotype. The chain has TRBV20-1 and TRBJ2-3, with D possibly matching TRBD2 (6 bases). The CDR3 is 14 amino acids. Germline lookup yields CDR1 DFQATT and CDR2 SNEGSKA (reference sequence). V was shortened by 5 bases and J by 5 bases, with 17 bases between the two germline ends. The CDR3 sequence: CSAPGTLLGDTQYF. CDR3 nucleotides: TGCAGTGCTCCCGGGACTTTACTAGGAGATACGCAGTATTTT.

The chain has TRBV11-3 and TRBJ2-2; D possibly matches TRBD1 or TRBD2 (6 bases each). The CDR3 covers 16 residues. Germline lookup yields CDR1 SGHNT and CDR2 YENEEA. With 1 base removed from V and 0 bases from J, the gap between germline ends came to 9 bases. Here the CDR3 reads CASSLGGAPNTGELFF. CDR3 coding DNA: TGTGCCAGCAGCTTAGGGGGGGCACCGAACACCGGGGAGCTGTTTTTT. The whole variable domain, filled in from reference TRBV11-3 and TRBJ2-2, reads EAGVVQSPRYKIIEKKQPVAFWCNPISGHNTLYWYLQNLGQGPELLIRYENEEAVDDSQLPKDRFSAERLKGVDSTLKIQPAELGDSAVYLCASSLGGAPNTGELFFGEGSRLTVL.

The J gene is TRBJ2-7, the V gene TRBV7-2; D tentatively reads TRBD1 or TRBD2 (5 bases each). The CDR3 consists of 15 residues. From germline, CDR1 is SGHTA and CDR2 FQGNSA. V was trimmed by 4 bases and J by 4 bases, leaving 17 bases between them. Here the CDR3 DNA reads TGTGCCAGCAGCTCCCTGGCGGGCAAGGGGTACGAGCAGTACTTC. Translating gives CASSSLAGKGYEQYF.

The chain employs TRBV11-2 and TRBJ2-2; D not resolved. Per germline, CDR1 SGHAT and CDR2 FQNNGV. V shed 2 bases and J shed 1 base, with 11 bases lying between them. CDR3 length equals 16 residues. The CDR3 region has the DNA TGTGCCAGCAGCTTAAGAAGGACCAAGAACACCGGGGAGCTGTTTTTT. It specifies CASSLRRTKNTGELFF.

The chain employs TRBV4-1 and TRBJ1-4; D remains unclear. Germline V gives CDR1 MGHRA, CDR2 YSYEKL. CDR3 length: 16 amino acids. V was cut by 4 bases and J by 0 bases, with 12 bases left in between. In nucleotides, the CDR3 is TGCGCCAGCAGCCCCCGGTTCGGGCCAACTAATGAAAAACTGTTTTTT. This sequence encodes CASSPRFGPTNEKLFF.